The rows below give T cell receptor beta chains drawn from one sample of a study of response to subunit inactivated influenza vaccine. TCRdb passed the RT-PCR reads through MiXCR, listing each CDR3 protein once. The sample has some 500,000 distinct CDR3 sequences, 13% seen once. Source: PBMCs from blood, taken more than 35 days after vaccination. These receptor sequences come from a man aged 45-65 years who received an inactivated influenza vaccine. The CDR3 runs from the conserved cysteine through the conserved F or W. D genes are given only for firm matches. Clone size appears in some rows only: once, few, many, or a class for an expanded clone.

j_gene,v_gene,abundance,d_gene,CDR3nt,CDR3aa
TRBJ2-7,TRBV29-1,few,NA,TGCAGCGCTGGTCAGAAAGTGAGCGAGCAGTACTTC,CSAGQKVSEQYF
TRBJ2-7,TRBV27,many,NA,TGTGCCAGCAGTTTAGTCGCAGGGACCTCCTACGAGCAGTACTTC,CASSLVAGTSYEQYF
TRBJ2-1,TRBV7-2,NA,NA,TGTGCCAGCAGCTTAGCGGTGGCCCAAGGGGCCTACAATGAGCAGTTCTTC,CASSLAVAQGAYNEQFF
TRBJ2-1,TRBV4-1,many,TRBD2,TGCGCCAGCAGCCAAGATAATATAAGCGGGGGGAGGGGTGAGCAGTTCTTC,CASSQDNISGGRGEQFF
TRBJ2-1,TRBV5-1,few,TRBD1,TGCGCCAGCAGCGCTACCACGGGACAGGTCAATGAGCAGTTCTTC,CASSATTGQVNEQFF
TRBJ1-1,TRBV12-3/TRBV12-4,NA,NA,TGTGCCAGTTCACGTAGCCGGCAGGGCACTGAAGCTTTCTTT,CASSRSRQGTEAFF
TRBJ1-6,TRBV12-3/TRBV12-4,NA,TRBD1,TGTGCCAGCAGTTACCAGGGGGAACTCCTCCACTTT,CASSYQGELLHF
TRBJ2-5,TRBV12-3/TRBV12-4,many,TRBD1,TGTGCCAGCAGTTTAAGGACAGGGGTGGAGACCCAGTACTTC,CASSLRTGVETQYF
TRBJ2-2,TRBV7-9,few,NA,TGTGCCAGCAGCTTAGCGTGGCAGGTTTCTTACACCGGGGAGCTGTTTTTT,CASSLAWQVSYTGELFF
TRBJ2-5,TRBV10-3,NA,NA,TGTGCCATCAGTGAGTCGAACAGGGTCCACCAAGAGACCCAGTACTTC,CAISESNRVHQETQYF
TRBJ1-5,TRBV12-3/TRBV12-4,many,TRBD1,TGTGCCAGCAGTTCCGGACAGGGCTACCAGCCCCAGCATTTT,CASSSGQGYQPQHF
TRBJ2-2,TRBV7-9,few,NA,TGTGCCAGCAGCTTATCTATCGGGGAGCTGTTTTTT,CASSLSIGELFF
TRBJ2-1,TRBV7-9,NA,NA,TGTGCCAGCAGCCCGTCGGTGACCGACGATGAGCAGTTCTTC,CASSPSVTDDEQFF
TRBJ2-1,TRBV5-6,few,TRBD1,TGTGCCAGCAGCGAGGGACAGGGGTTCCGGGAGCAGTTCTTC,CASSEGQGFREQFF
TRBJ2-3,TRBV7-9,NA,NA,TGTGCCAGCAGCTTAGGGCGGGGAGCGGCCCTCACAGATACGCAGTATTTT,CASSLGRGAALTDTQYF
TRBJ1-2,TRBV4-3,NA,NA,TGCGCCAGCAGCCAAGATTACCACGGGAGGGCGGGCTATGGCTACACCTTC,CASSQDYHGRAGYGYTF
TRBJ2-3,TRBV11-1,many,TRBD1,TGTGCCAGCAGCTCCGGGGTAGGACAGGGGCTTAAAGCAGATACGCAGTATTTT,CASSSGVGQGLKADTQYF
TRBJ2-3,TRBV20-1,NA,TRBD2,TGCAGTGCCGTAGCGGGGGGGTCTTCTAGCACAGATACGCAGTATTTT,CSAVAGGSSSTDTQYF
TRBJ2-7,TRBV5-1,NA,NA,TGCGCCAGCAGCTCCCGGGACAAATCCTACGAGCAGTACTTC,CASSSRDKSYEQYF
TRBJ2-2,TRBV7-2,few,TRBD1,TGTGCCAGCAGCTCCACAGGGGGCAGGGGGGAGCTGTTTTTT,CASSSTGGRGELFF
TRBJ2-7,TRBV3-1,NA,TRBD2,TGTGCCAGCAGCTCCATAAGCGGGAGGCTTCTCGAGCAGTACTTC,CASSSISGRLLEQYF
TRBJ1-2,TRBV29-1,many,NA,TGCAGCGTTGACAGGGATGGCTACACCTTC,CSVDRDGYTF
TRBJ2-1,TRBV27,NA,NA,TGTGCCAGCAGTTTTTCAGGGTTGAATGAGCAGTTCTTC,CASSFSGLNEQFF
TRBJ1-2,TRBV28,few,NA,TGTGCCAGCAGTTTGAAGGCTTTCTATGGCTACACCTTC,CASSLKAFYGYTF
TRBJ2-7,TRBV28,NA,TRBD1,TGTGCCAGCAGGACATCGACAGGGGCCTACGAGCAGTACTTC,CASRTSTGAYEQYF
TRBJ1-2,TRBV5-1,few,NA,TGCGCCAGCAGCTCCGCCCGGGCCGGATATGGCTACACCTTC,CASSSARAGYGYTF
TRBJ2-1,TRBV4-1,NA,TRBD2,TGCGCCAGCAGCCAAGTAGCGGGAGGGGGGTATGAGCAGTTCTTC,CASSQVAGGGYEQFF
TRBJ1-2,TRBV6-1,few,TRBD1,TGTGCCAGCAGTGAAAGGACAGGGAGGGGCAATGGCTACACCTTC,CASSERTGRGNGYTF
TRBJ2-6,TRBV14,NA,NA,TGTGCCAGCAGCCGGTATGAGGGGCCCTCTGGGGCCAACGTCCTGACTTTC,CASSRYEGPSGANVLTF
TRBJ2-5,TRBV7-2,few,TRBD1,TGTGCCAGCAGCGTCGGACAGGGGGCGGGGGAGACCCAGTACTTC,CASSVGQGAGETQYF
TRBJ2-5,TRBV7-8,few,NA,TGTGCCAGCAGCTTACAGGGACCCCAAGAGACCCAGTACTTC,CASSLQGPQETQYF
TRBJ2-1,TRBV29-1,NA,NA,TGCAGCGTTGGGGCCCAAGCGACCAATGAGCAGTTCTTC,CSVGAQATNEQFF
TRBJ2-7,TRBV4-1,NA,NA,TGCGCCAGCAGCCAAGGACGACAGGCCGGCTCCTACGAGCAGTACTTC,CASSQGRQAGSYEQYF
TRBJ2-3,TRBV5-4,few,NA,TGTGCCAGCAGCTTGCGGCTAAGTGCAGATACGCAGTATTTT,CASSLRLSADTQYF
TRBJ2-7,TRBV28,few,TRBD2,TGTGCCAGCAGTTCACGCGGGGGAAGCTACGAGCAGTACTTC,CASSSRGGSYEQYF
TRBJ2-3,TRBV5-6,few,TRBD2,TGTGCCAGCAGCTTTGTTAGCGGGGGGCCAACAGATACGCAGTATTTT,CASSFVSGGPTDTQYF
TRBJ1-5,TRBV5-1,many,NA,TGCGCCAGCAGCCTGAGCGGCAATAGCAATCAGCCCCAGCATTTT,CASSLSGNSNQPQHF
TRBJ1-2,TRBV20-1,few,NA,TGCAGTGCTAGAGGGTGGGACACATCTAACTATGGCTACACCTTC,CSARGWDTSNYGYTF
TRBJ1-5,TRBV5-1,many,TRBD1,TGCGCCAGCAGCGCCTCGGGACAGGGGTATCAGCCCCAGCATTTT,CASSASGQGYQPQHF
TRBJ2-7,TRBV4-2,NA,TRBD2,TGTGCCAGCAGCCAAGTCGTGGGTCTAGCGGGAGGGCCTTCCCACGAGCAGTACTTC,CASSQVVGLAGGPSHEQYF